Reported below is one T cell receptor beta chain. With random hexamers, reverse transcription was performed on about 0.5 to 1 ug of RNA. The method of amplification for TCR beta CDR3 was immunoSEQ multiplex PCR, covering 54 Vbeta and 13 Jbeta. TCRdb passed the immunoSEQ multiplex PCR reads through MiXCR, listing each CDR3 protein once. The top ten hold about 0.1% of the sample, which has almost 450,000 distinct CDR3 sequences, 75% to 90% seen once. This entry belongs to a study of CD8 T cells in Susac syndrome. Germline V lookup: CDR1 MDHEN, CDR2 SYDVKM. CDR3 length equals 15 residues. Unmatched junction bases numbered 7, after V lost 2 bases and J lost 4 bases.

This TCR was sampled from a human donor with multiple sclerosis. The chain employs TRBV28 and TRBJ1-2; 7 bases agree with TRBD1. The specimen was CD8+ T cells from PBMCs. The DNA for the CDR3 is TGTGCCAGCAGTTTAGCTGGACAGGAGACCTATGGCTACACCTTC. This encodes CASSLAGQETYGYTF.